This T cell receptor beta chain comes out of a study of OX40 agonist ivuxolimab in advanced cancers. Study results and limitations: Nonresponders included some who also had low normalized T-cell clonal expansion.

V shed 0 bases and J shed 6 bases, with 5 bases lying between them. The germline CDR1 and CDR2 sequences are SGDLS and YYNGEE. The CDR3 has 12 amino acids. As concerns this clone: Its antigen remains unidentified.

Clones were read by immunoSEQ multiplex PCR, and TCRdb kept only the in-frame ones, dropping some. The profile covers 14,000 to 15,000 clones, with about 90% appearing a single time and 20% to 30% taken by the ten largest. V gene TRBV9 combines with J gene TRBJ2-3; D uncertain. The sample consisted of CD4+ or CD8+ T cells sorted from blood, taken in a trial of the OX40 agonist ivuxolimab. The clonotype comes from an adult with an advanced solid tumor such as melanoma, head and neck, liver or kidney cancer. DNA of the CDR3: TGTGCCAGCAGCGTAGGTGCCGATACGCAGTATTTT. It specifies CASSVGADTQYF.